Listed here is a single T cell receptor (beta chain). The antigen remains unidentified. The data are from a study of cytomegalovirus exposure and HLA in healthy donors. Across the whole study: Ancestry clustering placed 81% of several hundred genotyped donors in the Caucasian-associated cluster.

The CDR3 sequence is 12 residues long. V was pared by 2 bases and J by 7 bases, with 9 bases between. From germline, CDR1 is SGHRS and CDR2 YFSETQ. Notes on the study in general: The majority of CMV-associated TCR beta chains were reported as apparently HLA-restricted in a later analysis. The classifier reportedly diagnosed cytomegalovirus status with high sensitivity and specificity.

The PCR contained 60 Vbeta and 13 Jbeta primers. How the authors handled the data: Some 11 million of the 80 million or so unique TCR beta chains counted in a later analysis were shared. The protocol was immunoSEQ multiplex PCR, while the TCRdb copy is restricted to in-frame clones and leaves out a portion. V and J calls plus clone size are reproduced from that table; the DNA served to infer D and trimming. The sample records some 41,000 clones, under 60% being singletons. This clonotype was obtained from a man in his sixties in good health and CMV-seronegative. V is TRBV5-1 and J is TRBJ1-1; D call uncertain. The sample was PBMCs. DNA for the CDR3: TGCGCCAGCAGCTTTCCGGGGATTGAAGCTTTCTTT. Its translation: CASSFPGIEAFF.